The clone carrying this T cell receptor (beta chain) has ten or more counts. Its matching antigen is unknown. The CDR3 extends over 14 amino acids. V was clipped by 6 bases and J by 3 bases, with 12 bases between them. The data originate from a study of T cell repertoires in cytomegalovirus infection. MiXCR was run by TCRdb on the reads, yielding one entry per CDR3 protein. This sample carries roughly 87,000 distinct CDR3 sequences, about 29% of them seen once, and the ten largest clones take about 65%. The origin of this receptor is a human donor in good health (CMV status not recorded). Some clones in this sample may be carry-over from other donors' samples. The chain combines TRBV12-3 or TRBV12-4 with TRBJ2-1; D gene ambiguous. The sample here was CD8+ T cells from cultured PBMCs, taken from culture after CMV antigen stimulation. The CDR3 DNA reads as TGTGCCAGCAGCCCCCGCAGCGACTACAATGAGCAGTTCTTC. It is translated as CASSPRSDYNEQFF.